Below are 22 T cell receptor beta chains sequenced from a single sample in a study of identical twins. TCRdb independently ran MiXCR on the 5' RACE reads; one entry per CDR3 protein. This table has roughly 470,000 distinct CDR3 sequences, around an eighth appearing once. The data were also submitted as part of a second study, on yellow fever vaccine responses in identical twins.

The sample comprised CD4+ T cells sorted from blood. Every receptor here comes from a woman between 18 and 29 years old in good health.

V is TRBV20-1 and J is TRBJ2-5; 7 bases are shared with TRBD2. Trimming cost V 0 bases and J 8 bases; bases outside gene matches: 9. The germline V gene has CDR1 DFQATT and CDR2 SNEGSKA (reference sequence). This CDR3 contains 14 residues. CDR3 nucleotides: TGCAGTGCTAGAGAGGCAAGCGGGGTGGGAACCCAGTACTTC. This sequence encodes CSAREASGVGTQYF.

In its sample, this clonotype was seen many times. The genes are TRBV6-1 and TRBJ2-1; 8 bases are shared with TRBD1. J gave up 6 bases and V 5 bases, and 6 bases lay outside the gene matches. The germline gives CDR1 MNHNS, CDR2 SASEGT. CDR3 length: 14 residues. CDR3 sequence: CASSRSDRANEQFF. The CDR3 bases are TGTGCCAGCAGTCGATCGGACAGGGCCAATGAGCAGTTCTTC.

The rearrangement links TRBV7-2 to TRBJ2-3; 8 bases match TRBD1. Germline V gene lookup returns CDR1 SGHTA and CDR2 FQGNSA. V lost 3 bases to trimming and J lost 8 bases; unmatched junction nucleotides: 10. The CDR3 contains 15 residues. The CDR3 region has the DNA TGTGCCAGCAGCTTCCAGGGGGCGCTTCAAGCTACGCAGTATTTT. Translated: CASSFQGALQATQYF.

This sequence joins TRBV5-5 and TRBJ2-6; D is uncertain. Germline V lookup: CDR1 SGHKS, CDR2 YYEKEE (reference sequence). V shed 0 bases and J shed 1 base, with 8 bases lying between them. The CDR3 sequence is 16 residues long. The CDR3 here is CASSLGAISGANVLTF. CDR3 in DNA: TGTGCCAGCAGCTTGGGGGCGATATCTGGGGCCAACGTCCTGACTTTC.

This clonotype has more than one count but fewer than ten. J is TRBJ2-1 and V is TRBV6-5, with TRBD1 matching 7 bases. This CDR3 has 17 residues. Looked up from germline, CDR1 is MNHEY and CDR2 is SVGAGI. After removal of 0 bases from V and 8 bases from J, the junction contained 13 bases not matched to a gene. The CDR3 region is CASSYSMLDRRVDEQFF. In DNA, the CDR3 is TGTGCCAGCAGTTACTCGATGTTGGACAGGCGGGTTGATGAGCAGTTCTTC.

This clonotype showed up just a few times. V and J are TRBV25-1 and TRBJ2-1; 15 bases fit TRBD2. The germline V gene encodes CDR1 MGHDK and CDR2 SYGVNS. Trimming removed 2 bases from V and 7 bases from J; junction bases left unmatched: 6. The CDR3 sequence is 17 residues long. The CDR3 here is CASSEHRGLAGGNEQFF. The CDR3 nucleotides read TGTGCCAGCAGTGAACACCGGGGACTAGCGGGAGGAAATGAGCAGTTCTTC.

This clonotype was seen a handful of times. The rearrangement links TRBV5-1 to TRBJ2-2; TRBD1 agrees at 9 bases. The CDR3 spans 15 residues. Trimming removed 4 bases from V and 7 bases from J; junction bases left unmatched: 8. CDR1 and CDR2 from the germline V gene are SGHRS and YFSETQ. The CDR3 DNA follows: TGCGCCAGCAGCACCGTACAGGGGGCCGGCGGGGAGCTGTTTTTT. It translates to CASSTVQGAGGELFF.

This clonotype has ten or more counts. The rearrangement uses TRBV29-1 and TRBJ2-5, with a tentative D call TRBD1 (8 bases). Germline V gives CDR1 SQVTM, CDR2 ANQGSEA. The CDR3 contains 13 residues. V lost 5 bases and J lost 7, with 17 bases in between. The CDR3 reads CSVNGQGGWTQYF. CDR3 nucleotides: TGCAGCGTTAACGGACAGGGAGGGTGGACCCAGTACTTC.

V is TRBV20-1 and J is TRBJ2-7, with D uncertain. CDR1 and CDR2 from the germline V gene are DFQATT and SNEGSKA (reference sequence). This CDR3 region has 11 residues. Deletions cut 0 bases from V and 4 bases from J, with 4 bases between. The CDR3 is CSARELYEQYF. The CDR3 region has the DNA TGCAGTGCTAGAGAGTTGTACGAGCAGTACTTC.

This clonotype was observed at least ten times. The gene calls are TRBV24-1 and TRBJ2-1, with D tentatively TRBD1 or TRBD2 (5 bases each). Trimming removed 8 bases from V and 4 bases from J, with 17 bases in between. The CDR3 length is 15 residues. Germline V gene sequence: CDR1 KGHDR, CDR2 SFDVKD. CDR3 sequence reads: CATKDTRDPYNEQFF. CDR3 sequence (DNA): TGTGCCACCAAGGATACCCGGGACCCTTACAATGAGCAGTTCTTC.

This clonotype turned up a few times. This chain connects TRBV20-1 to TRBJ2-6, with a weak D call TRBD2 (6 bases). The germline V gene has CDR1 DFQATT and CDR2 SNEGSKA (reference sequence). This CDR3 has 15 amino acids. Deletions cut 3 bases from V and 2 bases from J, with 11 bases between. DNA for the CDR3: TGCAGTGCTAGCGCGGGGCAAGCTGGGGCCAACGTCCTGACTTTC. Translated, it gives CSASAGQAGANVLTF.

This chain uses TRBV11-2 with TRBJ2-2; 14 nucleotides match TRBD2. The CDR3 length is 19 residues. The V gene's germline CDR1 is SGHAT and CDR2 FQNNGV. The junction had 10 bases not matched to a gene; V was cut back by 2 bases and J by 5 bases. The CDR3 reads CASSLRAGTSGGRTGELFF. CDR3 bases: TGTGCCAGCAGCTTAAGAGCCGGGACTAGCGGGGGTCGGACCGGGGAGCTGTTTTTT. The full variable domain, its missing parts supplied by reference TRBV11-2 and TRBJ2-2, is EAGVAQSPRYKIIEKRQSVAFWCNPISGHATLYWYQQILGQGPKLLIQFQNNGVVDDSQLPKDRFSAERLKGVDSTLKIQPAKLEDSAVYLCASSLRAGTSGGRTGELFFGEGSRLTVL.

The chain carries TRBV2 and TRBJ2-7; 9 bases align to TRBD1. With 4 bases clipped from V and 2 bases from J, the junction kept 6 bases outside the gene matches. Germline loops: CDR1 SNHLY, CDR2 FYNNEI. This CDR3 is 15 amino acids long. The CDR3 region is CASSAGTGPTYEQYF. The CDR3 DNA reads as TGTGCCAGCAGTGCCGGGACAGGGCCGACCTACGAGCAGTACTTC.

This chain connects TRBV18 to TRBJ1-5; TRBD1 might be the D (6 bases). CDR3 length: 14 residues. CDR1 is KGHSH, CDR2 LQKENI, per germline. Trimming pared 2 bases from V and 7 bases from J, leaving 12 bases between. The CDR3 is CASSPRGEEQPQHF. The CDR3 bases are TGTGCCAGCTCACCAAGGGGGGAGGAACAGCCCCAGCATTTT.

This clonotype was seen many times. The chain is built from TRBV6-5 and TRBJ2-7, with 10 bases lining up with TRBD2. The CDR3 has 17 amino acids. The trim removed 4 bases at V and 2 bases at J, leaving 11 bases unmatched. Germline V gives CDR1 MNHEY, CDR2 SVGAGI. The CDR3 spells CASSSRPGLALTYEQYF. In nucleotides, the CDR3 is TGTGCCAGCAGTTCCCGTCCGGGACTAGCGCTTACCTACGAGCAGTACTTC.

This clonotype was counted only a few times. This chain links TRBV5-1 with TRBJ2-3; 7 nucleotides agree with TRBD1. V dropped 4 bases and J dropped 4; count of bases not matched to a gene: 3. The V gene's germline CDR1 is SGHRS and CDR2 YFSETQ. The CDR3 is 13 residues long. For the CDR3, the DNA is TGCGCCAGCAGCGCCACAGGGGCAGATACGCAGTATTTT. The encoded protein is CASSATGADTQYF.

V and J are TRBV20-1 and TRBJ1-4; D call uncertain. Germline CDR1 DFQATT, CDR2 SNEGSKA (reference sequence). The CDR3 loop spans 11 amino acids. With 3 bases removed from V and 8 bases from J, the gap between germline ends came to 7 bases. The CDR3 protein is CSASLGEKLFF. The CDR3, as DNA: TGCAGTGCTAGCCTTGGGGAAAAACTGTTTTTT.

The chain recombines TRBV3-1 with TRBJ2-7, with D tentatively TRBD1 (5 bases). V was clipped by 3 bases and J by 3 bases, with 12 bases between them. Germline loops: CDR1 LGHDT, CDR2 YNNKEL (reference sequence). CDR3 length equals 14 residues. The CDR3 nucleotides read TGTGCCAGCAGCCAGCAACCCGACAGCTACGAGCAGTACTTC. Its protein product is CASSQQPDSYEQYF.

This clonotype was observed a handful of times. The V and J genes are TRBV7-2 and TRBJ2-7; 11 bases match TRBD2. Trimming removed 0 bases from V and 2 bases from J; junction bases left unmatched: 9. Per the germline V gene, CDR1 is SGHTA and CDR2 is FQGNSA. This CDR3 has 18 amino acids. The CDR3 protein is CASSLALKLAGGAYEQYF. The CDR3 DNA follows: TGTGCCAGCAGCTTAGCGCTAAAGCTAGCGGGGGGTGCCTACGAGCAGTACTTC.

This clonotype turned up a few times. The chain is built from TRBV2 and TRBJ2-3, with 8 bases matching TRBD1. Germline CDR1 is SNHLY and CDR2 is FYNNEI. V trimming: 5 bases; J trimming: 0 bases; junction bases outside the gene matches: 7. The CDR3 runs to 16 residues. CDR3 in DNA: TGTGCCAGCAGTTATCGGGACAGGACTAGCACAGATACGCAGTATTTT. Residues: CASSYRDRTSTDTQYF.

CDR3 bases: TGTGCCAGCAGTCAGACAGGAGCTGGCTACACCTTC. Translation: CASSQTGAGYTF. This chain joins TRBV6-1 and TRBJ1-2, with D possibly being TRBD1 (6 bases). Germline CDR1 is MNHNS and CDR2 is SASEGT. The CDR3 has 12 residues. Trimming took 5 bases from V and 7 from J, leaving 11 bases between them.

On this clonotype: Being one base from a much bigger clone, this may be a read error. The chain is built from TRBV7-9 and TRBJ2-3; D is possibly TRBD1 (5 bases). TRBJ1-5 explains the end of the DNA better; the J call may be wrong. Germline CDR1 is SEHNR and CDR2 is FQNEAQ (reference sequence). This CDR3 spans 14 amino acids. The CDR3 here is CASSQGGGTDTQHF. CDR3 nucleotides: TGTGCCAGCAGCCAGGGTGGAGGCACAGATACGCAGCATTTT.